The clone carrying this T cell receptor (beta chain) was counted a single time. This sample is part of a study of blood T cell repertoires in COVID-19. Study information: The study drew acute and convalescent COVID-19 samples from the United States, Italy and Spain. The cDNA or gDNA used as material had been derived from T cells, B-cell-depleted T cells, or PBMCs.

V was trimmed by 0 bases and J by 7 bases, leaving 18 bases between them. This CDR3 comprises 16 residues. Per the germline V gene, CDR1 is SGDLS and CDR2 is YYNGEE. In the original processing: Amplifying reference gene primers gave estimates of nucleated cell counts. This table comes from immunoSEQ multiplex PCR, and its TCRdb copy is limited to in-frame clones, with some not included. V and J calls plus clone size are reproduced from that table; the DNA served to infer D and trimming. Among fewer than 450,000 clones listed, about nine tenths were seen once. Sequenced: peripheral blood. This receptor was taken from a woman aged 50 to 65 with COVID-19, enrolled during active disease. The chain couples TRBV9 to TRBJ2-3; D not certain. CDR3 protein: CASSVVSGARFHTQYF. The CDR3 DNA sequence: TGTGCCAGCAGCGTAGTAAGTGGAGCACGGTTTCATACGCAGTATTTT. The full variable domain, with the rest looked up from reference TRBV9 and TRBJ2-3, is DSGVTQTPKHLITATGQRVTLRCSPRSGDLSVYWYQQSLDQGLQFLIQYYNGEERAKGNILERFSAQQFPDLHSELNLSSLELGDSALYFCASSVVSGARFHTQYFGPGTRLTVL.